These 22 T cell receptor beta chains came from one sample sequenced in a study of shared T cell receptors in the human thymus. Using immunoSEQ multiplex PCR, the repertoire was profiled, and TCRdb retains in-frame clones only, with some absent. The data contain some 700,000 clones, approximately 88% of them singletons. Another study also made use of these data, one on human thymus T cells.

Sequencing was performed on thymocytes. The source is a boy under two years old with a congenital heart defect.

This clone was counted a few times. The chain joins TRBV5-8 to TRBJ2-7; the match to TRBD1 covers 11 bases. In germline, CDR1 is SGHTS, CDR2 YDEGEE. V was pared by 0 bases and J by 3 bases, with 5 bases of the junction left unmatched. This CDR3 is built from 16 residues. The CDR3 nucleotides are TGTGCCAGCAGCTTGGGAGGACAGGGGGCGGGCTACGAGCAGTACTTC. It specifies CASSLGGQGAGYEQYF.

The chain uses TRBV28 and TRBJ2-1, with D possibly being TRBD2 (6 bases). This CDR3 region has 14 residues. Germline CDR1 MDHEN, CDR2 SYDVKM. The V end was cut by 3 bases, the J end by 6 bases, with 12 bases between. Here the CDR3 reads CASSFGSTGNEQFF. DNA for the CDR3: TGTGCCAGCAGTTTCGGGAGTACGGGCAATGAGCAGTTCTTC. The full variable domain, in which reference TRBV28 and TRBJ2-1 provide the parts outside the CDR3, is DVKVTQSSRYLVKRTGEKVFLECVQDMDHENMFWYRQDPGLGLRLIYFSYDVKMKEKGDIPEGYSVSREKKERFSLILESASTNQTSMYLCASSFGSTGNEQFFGPGTRLTVL.

The rearrangement links TRBV19 to TRBJ2-7, with 8 bases identical to TRBD2. The length of the CDR3 is 15 residues. V dropped 4 bases and J dropped 3; count of bases not matched to a gene: 8. The germline CDR1 and CDR2 sequences are LNHDA and SQIVND (reference sequence). CDR3 coding DNA: TGTGCCAGTAGTAGCCGGACTAGCCGTCTCTACGAGCAGTACTTC. Its translation: CASSSRTSRLYEQYF.

V gene TRBV9 combines with J gene TRBJ1-2; D is possibly TRBD1 (5 bases). V lost 0 bases, J lost 7 bases, and 16 bases lay in between. Germline V CDR1 and CDR2: SGDLS, YYNGEE. There are 15 residues in the CDR3. The DNA for the CDR3 is TGTGCCAGCAGCGTAGAGTGGTCCAGGGCTGGTGGCTACACCTTC. Translated: CASSVEWSRAGGYTF.

The CDR3 loop is CASSYGTATNEKLFF. The CDR3 bases are TGTGCCAGCAGTTATGGGACAGCAACTAATGAAAAACTGTTTTTT. The gene calls are TRBV27 and TRBJ1-4; TRBD1 aligns across 7 bases. V gave up 4 bases and J gave up 0 bases; unmatched junction bases: 2. The CDR3 has 15 residues. CDR1 and CDR2 from the germline V gene are MNHEY and SMNVEV (reference sequence).

This clone is a singleton in its sample. This sequence joins TRBV12-2 and TRBJ2-7; the tabulated D call, TRBD2, remains unverified against the DNA. TRBV12-2 is tagged as a pseudogene. The CDR3 consists of 18 residues. The CDR3: CASRLVGTSGRRKGEQYF. CDR3 nucleotides: TGTGCAAGTCGCTTAGTGGGGACTAGCGGGAGGAGAAAGGGCGAGCAGTACTTC.

Details on this clone: One end of the junction fails to match germline, which may point to a read error. The sample carries other DNA sequences with the same CDR3. CDR3 nucleotides: TGTGCTCTCTCTTCCGGGACTAGCTTCCCAGATACACAGTATTTT. Protein product: CALSSGTSFPDTQYF. The J gene is TRBJ2-3, the V gene TRBV28, with TRBD2 identical over 9 bases. From germline, CDR1 is MDHEN and CDR2 SYDVKM. The CDR3 sequence is 15 residues long.

This chain's CDR3 is CASSLVALAGRLRGPNEQFF. DNA for the CDR3: TGTGCCAGCAGCTTGGTTGCACTAGCGGGACGCCTAAGGGGTCCCAATGAGCAGTTCTTC. The rearrangement uses TRBV5-8 and TRBJ2-1; 10 nucleotides line up with TRBD2. This CDR3 has 20 amino acids. J gave up 6 bases and V 0 bases, and 18 bases lay outside the gene matches. Germline V gives CDR1 SGHTS, CDR2 YDEGEE. Together with reference TRBV5-8 and TRBJ2-1, the CDR3 gives the full variable domain: EAGVTQSPTHLIKTRGQQATLRCSPISGHTSVYWYQQALGLGLQFLLWYDEGEERNRGNFPPRFSGRQFPNYSSELNVNALELEDSALYLCASSLVALAGRLRGPNEQFFGPGTRLTVL.

The CDR3 protein is CATSRVRASGIGETQYF. CDR3 DNA sequence: TGTGCCACCAGCAGAGTTAGGGCTAGCGGGATAGGGGAGACCCAGTACTTC. The chain recombines TRBV15 with TRBJ2-5; 9 bases fit TRBD2. With V trimmed by 1 base and J by 5 bases, 11 bases remained unmatched. Germline V gene lookup returns CDR1 LNHNV and CDR2 YYDKDF (reference sequence). The CDR3 sequence is 17 residues long.

The chain recombines TRBV5-1 with TRBJ2-7; TRBD2 matches at 9 bases. The CDR3 runs to 18 residues. Trimming cost V 1 base and J 0 bases; bases outside gene matches: 11. CDR1 is SGHRS and CDR2 is YFSETQ in the germline V gene. The CDR3 sequence is CASSLRASGDPGSYEQYF. Here the CDR3 DNA reads TGCGCCAGCAGCTTGCGGGCTAGCGGGGACCCGGGCTCCTACGAGCAGTACTTC.

This chain joins TRBV14 and TRBJ2-1, with unresolved D. The V end lost 1 base, the J end lost 2 bases, and 6 bases lay between the germline ends. This CDR3 has 14 residues. Germline V gives CDR1 SGHDN, CDR2 FVKESK. The DNA of the CDR3 is TGTGCCAGCAGCCAAGCAGATACCTACAATGAGCAGTTCTTC. Amino acids: CASSQADTYNEQFF.

CDR3 residues: CASSQGTSGSNEQFF. The DNA of the CDR3 is TGTGCCAGCAGCCAGGGGACTAGCGGGAGCAATGAGCAGTTCTTC. V is TRBV5-4 and J is TRBJ2-1, with 14 bases lining up with TRBD2. The junction had 3 bases not matched to a gene; V was cut back by 4 bases and J by 6 bases. This CDR3 has 15 residues. Germline assignment: CDR1 SGHNT and CDR2 YYREEE (reference sequence).

The table lists this clone with a count of one. The V call is TRBV4-1, the J call TRBJ2-7, with D perhaps matching TRBD1 (5 bases). Germline V gene lookup returns CDR1 MGHRA and CDR2 YSYEKL. The CDR3 covers 16 residues. Trimming took 0 bases from V and 6 from J, leaving 18 bases between them. This CDR3 reads CASSQEDETADLEQYF. DNA for the CDR3: TGCGCCAGCAGCCAAGAAGATGAGACAGCAGATCTCGAGCAGTACTTC.

The rearrangement joins TRBV11-2 to TRBJ2-3, with D maybe TRBD2 (6 bases). Looked up from germline, CDR1 is SGHAT and CDR2 is FQNNGV. The CDR3 consists of 14 residues. The germline V and J ends were trimmed by 8 bases and 1 base, with 13 bases remaining between them. DNA for the CDR3: TGTGCCAGCTGCCCCCGGGACTGCACAGATACGCAGTATTTT. It yields the protein CASCPRDCTDTQYF.

The chain has TRBV5-1 and TRBJ2-1; tentatively, D is TRBD1 (5 bases). CDR1 is SGHRS and CDR2 is YFSETQ in the germline V gene. V lost 4 bases and J lost 9, with 20 bases in between. The CDR3 has 15 residues. CDR3 sequence reads: CASSLNPGQPGEQFF. CDR3 nucleotides: TGCGCCAGCAGCCTAAACCCCGGACAACCTGGTGAGCAGTTCTTC. The full variable domain, its missing parts supplied by reference TRBV5-1 and TRBJ2-1, is KAGVTQTPRYLIKTRGQQVTLSCSPISGHRSVSWYQQTPGQGLQFLFEYFSETQRNKGNFPGRFSGRQFSNSRSEMNVSTLELGDSALYLCASSLNPGQPGEQFFGPGTRLTVL.

The CDR3 reads CASSLDSDRENTEAFF. The CDR3 nucleotides read TGTGCCAGCAGTCTAGATTCGGACAGGGAGAACACTGAAGCTTTCTTT. The V gene is TRBV27, the J gene TRBJ1-1, with 8 positions matching TRBD1. This CDR3 spans 16 amino acids. The V and J ends lost 5 bases and 1 base, in that order; junction bases with no gene match: 9. Per germline, CDR1 MNHEY and CDR2 SMNVEV (reference sequence).

This clone was recorded once. J is TRBJ2-7 and V is TRBV20-1; 8 bases are shared with TRBD2. Unmatched junction bases numbered 8, after V lost 3 bases and J lost 13 bases. This CDR3 is built from 11 residues. The germline V gene encodes CDR1 DFQATT and CDR2 SNEGSKA (reference sequence). Written as DNA, the CDR3 is TGCAGTGCTAGGAGATGGAGCGGGAGTTACTTC. This encodes CSARRWSGSYF.

This chain joins TRBV5-5 and TRBJ1-1; no firm D call. The germline V gene encodes CDR1 SGHKS and CDR2 YYEKEE (reference sequence). The CDR3 sequence is 15 residues long. Deletions cut 4 bases from V and 0 bases from J, with 13 bases between. CDR3 loop: CASSEPGGMNTEAFF. CDR3 nucleotides: TGTGCCAGCAGCGAGCCGGGCGGGATGAACACTGAAGCTTTCTTT. Supplemented by reference TRBV5-5 and TRBJ1-1, the full variable domain reads DAGVTQSPTHLIKTRGQQVTLRCSPISGHKSVSWYQQVLGQGPQFIFQYYEKEERGRGNFPDRFSARQFPNYSSELNVNALLLGDSALYLCASSEPGGMNTEAFFGQGTRLTVV.

The chain uses TRBV5-1 and TRBJ2-3; no clear D. This CDR3 contains 17 residues. Germline CDR1 reads SGHRS; CDR2 reads YFSETQ. V lost 4 bases to trimming and J lost 2 bases, with 20 bases between them. The CDR3 is CASSPQVRPALTDTQYF. The CDR3 DNA reads as TGCGCCAGCAGCCCCCAGGTCCGTCCGGCGCTCACAGATACGCAGTATTTT.

The chain joins TRBV4-1 to TRBJ2-5; the D gene is possibly TRBD2 (6 bases). The CDR3 is 20 residues long. Per the germline V gene, CDR1 is MGHRA and CDR2 is YSYEKL. V lost 1 base and J lost 1, with 25 bases in between. Here the CDR3 DNA reads TGCGCCAGCAGCCAAGGAAACGGGCGGGAATACCTCGAAGCCCAAGAGACCCAGTACTTC. This encodes CASSQGNGREYLEAQETQYF.

The chain employs TRBV10-3 and TRBJ2-7; 13 nucleotides line up with TRBD2. V lost 0 bases, J lost 5 bases, and 1 base stayed unmatched. The CDR3 has 15 residues. The V gene's germline CDR1 is ENHRY and CDR2 SYGVKD. CDR3 region: CAISESGLAGNEQYF. The CDR3 nucleotides are TGTGCCATCAGTGAGTCGGGACTAGCGGGAAACGAGCAGTACTTC.

This clone appeared a single time. The chain employs TRBV5-1 and TRBJ2-3; 10 positions agree with TRBD2. This CDR3 is 17 amino acids long. Germline-derived CDR1 and CDR2 are SGHRS and YFSETQ. The V gene end was trimmed by 1 base and the J gene end by 3 bases; junction bases not matched to a gene: 8. CDR3 loop: CASSLPSGRWITDTQYF. The DNA of the CDR3 is TGCGCCAGCAGCTTGCCTAGCGGGAGATGGATAACAGATACGCAGTATTTT.